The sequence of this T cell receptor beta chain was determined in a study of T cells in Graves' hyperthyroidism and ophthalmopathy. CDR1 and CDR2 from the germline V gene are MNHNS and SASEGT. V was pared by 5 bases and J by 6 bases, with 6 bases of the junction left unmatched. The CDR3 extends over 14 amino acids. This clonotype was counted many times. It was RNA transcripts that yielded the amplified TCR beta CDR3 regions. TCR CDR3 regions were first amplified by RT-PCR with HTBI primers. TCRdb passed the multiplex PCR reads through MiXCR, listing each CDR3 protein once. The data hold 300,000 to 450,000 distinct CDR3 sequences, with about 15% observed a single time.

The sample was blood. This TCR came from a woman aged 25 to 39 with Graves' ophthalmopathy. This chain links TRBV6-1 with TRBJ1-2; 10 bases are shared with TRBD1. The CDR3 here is CASSLRTGGNGYTF. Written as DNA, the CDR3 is TGTGCCAGCAGTCTCAGGACAGGGGGGAATGGCTACACCTTC.